This T cell receptor (beta chain) was recovered during a study of T cell clones after liver transplantation. Libraries were prepared by immunoSEQ multiplex PCR; TCRdb keeps only in-frame clonotypes and omits some of them. The sample holds about 72,000 clones, under 95% seen once. The input for sequencing was CD4+ T cells from blood, taken before liver transplant. This clonotype was sampled from a human donor who received a liver transplant.

The CDR3 DNA reads as TGTGCCAGCAGCGTAGGGTCCCCAAACAATGAGCAGTTCTTC. Its translation is CASSVGSPNNEQFF. V is TRBV9 and J is TRBJ2-1; no definite D call. The CDR3 runs to 14 residues. Trimming took off 0 bases at V and 5 bases at J, with 9 bases between the two ends. Germline V gives CDR1 SGDLS, CDR2 YYNGEE.